Reported below is one TCR beta chain. CDR1 and CDR2 (germline): KGHDR, SFDVKD. The CDR3 is 15 amino acids. V gave up 0 bases and J gave up 3 bases, with 11 bases separating them. The sample is drawn from a study of blood T cell repertoires in COVID-19. Turning to the study itself: The origin of the acute and convalescent COVID-19 samples was the United States, Italy and Spain. Sources were T cells, B-cell-depleted T cells, or PBMCs; the material itself was cDNA or gDNA.

Per the original data handling: It was from reference gene primer amplification that nucleated cell counts were estimated. The data were produced by immunoSEQ multiplex PCR, yet TCRdb's version contains in-frame clones alone and is incomplete. V, J and clone size derive from that table, while D and trimming were established from the DNA sequence. The table lists more than 150,000 clones, about 88% of them singletons. Seattle's cohort entered during active infection and was followed longitudinally. The sample consisted of peripheral blood. The clonotype originates from a man in his fifties or sixties with COVID-19, enrolled during active disease. V usage is TRBV24-1 and J usage is TRBJ2-7; perhaps TRBD2 as D (7 bases). The CDR3 nucleotides read TGTGCCACCAGTGATTTGAAGGGGGGGAACTACGAGCAGTACTTC. Protein product: CATSDLKGGNYEQYF.